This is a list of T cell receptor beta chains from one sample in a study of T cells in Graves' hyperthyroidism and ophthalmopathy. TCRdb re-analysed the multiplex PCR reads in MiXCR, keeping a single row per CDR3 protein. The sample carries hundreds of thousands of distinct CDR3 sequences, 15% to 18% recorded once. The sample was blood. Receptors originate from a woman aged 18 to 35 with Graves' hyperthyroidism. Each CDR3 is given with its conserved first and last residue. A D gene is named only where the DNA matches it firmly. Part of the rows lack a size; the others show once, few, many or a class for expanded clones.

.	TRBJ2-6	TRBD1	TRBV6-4	TGTGCCAGCAGTGGAGGGGGCGGCCGCTCTGGGGCCAACGTCCTGACTTTC	CASSGGGGRSGANVLTF
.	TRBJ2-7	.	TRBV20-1	TGCAGTGCCACGCGGGCTAGCGCCTACGAGCAGTACTTC	CSATRASAYEQYF
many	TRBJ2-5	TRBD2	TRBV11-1	TGTGCCAGCAGTCTCCTAGCGGGTGGGGAGACCCAGTACTTC	CASSLLAGGETQYF
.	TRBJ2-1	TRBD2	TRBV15	TGTGCCACCAGAATCCTCGGGACTAGCGGGGTCTACAATGAGCAGTTCTTC	CATRILGTSGVYNEQFF
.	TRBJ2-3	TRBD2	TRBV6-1	TGTGCCAGCAGTCCTTCGGACCCCTATGGCCTAGCGGGGAGGGGCACAGATACGCAGTATTTT	CASSPSDPYGLAGRGTDTQYF
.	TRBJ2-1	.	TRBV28	TGTGCCAGCAGTTTATCCCGGGATAGCGGGACAGATCCCCTATATGAGCAGTTCTTC	CASSLSRDSGTDPLYEQFF
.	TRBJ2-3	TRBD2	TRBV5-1	TGCGCCAGCAGCTTGTCTGGAGGACTAGCGGGCACAGATACGCAGTATTTT	CASSLSGGLAGTDTQYF
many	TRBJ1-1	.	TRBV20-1	TGCAGTGCTAGAGGTTTTCGGAGCATGGATTCGGGCACTGAAGCTTTCTTT	CSARGFRSMDSGTEAFF
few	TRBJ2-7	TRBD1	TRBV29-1	TGCAGCGTTGAGGGACAGGGTAGTTTCGAGCAGTACTTC	CSVEGQGSFEQYF
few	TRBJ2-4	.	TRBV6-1	TGTGCCAGCGGGGAGCCCAAAAACATTCAGTACTTC	CASGEPKNIQYF
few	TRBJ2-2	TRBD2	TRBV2	TGTGCCAGCAGTGAACTAGCGGGAGTCACCGGGGAGCTGTTTTTT	CASSELAGVTGELFF
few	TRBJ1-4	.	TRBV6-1	TGTGCCAGCAGACGACAATCAGGGGCGGCTAATGAAAAACTGTTTTTT	CASRRQSGAANEKLFF
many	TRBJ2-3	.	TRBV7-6	TGTGCCAGCAGCTTAGCCGGGGTCCCCAGTAGTACGCAGTATTTT	CASSLAGVPSSTQYF
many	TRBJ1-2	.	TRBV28	TGTGCCAGCAGGTCCTACAAGGGCGGCTACACCTTC	CASRSYKGGYTF
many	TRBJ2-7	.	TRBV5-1	TGCGCCAGCAGCTGGACCGGGTCCACGGGCTCCTACGAGCAGTACTTC	CASSWTGSTGSYEQYF
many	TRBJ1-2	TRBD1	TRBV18	TGTGCCAGCTCACGGGGACAGCCTTATGGCTACACCTTC	CASSRGQPYGYTF
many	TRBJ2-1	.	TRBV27	TGTGCCAGCGCAGGCAGGGGCTCCTACAATGAGCAGTTCTTC	CASAGRGSYNEQFF
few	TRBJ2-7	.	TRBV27	TGTGCCAGCAGTCCAACATCCACAGGGTCCTACGAGCAGTACTTC	CASSPTSTGSYEQYF
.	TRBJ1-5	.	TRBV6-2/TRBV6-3	TGTGCCAGCAGTTACGTGGGCGGGAATCAGCCCCAGCATTTT	CASSYVGGNQPQHF
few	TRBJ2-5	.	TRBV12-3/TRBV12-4	TGTGCCAGCAGTTTTGGGGAAGAGACCCAGTACTTC	CASSFGEETQYF
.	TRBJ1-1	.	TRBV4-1	TGCGCCAGCAGCCACGGCGGGACGGAAGTCTCGAACACTGAAGCTTTCTTT	CASSHGGTEVSNTEAFF
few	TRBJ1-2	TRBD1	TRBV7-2	TGTGCCAGCAGCGCCCGGACAGGGAAGTCGGGCTACACCTTC	CASSARTGKSGYTF
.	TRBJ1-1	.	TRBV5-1	TGCGCCAGCAGCTACGGTAATTTGAACACTGAAGCTTTCTTT	CASSYGNLNTEAFF
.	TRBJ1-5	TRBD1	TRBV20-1	TGCAGTGCTTACAGGGGATCCGGCAATCAGCCCCAGCATTTT	CSAYRGSGNQPQHF
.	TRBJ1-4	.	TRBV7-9	TGTGCCAGCAGCTCCCTGGGGACAAGGAATGAAAAACTGTTTTTT	CASSSLGTRNEKLFF
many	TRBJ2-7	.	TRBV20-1	TGCAGTGCTAGAGGGGGCTTATTCGACGAGCAGTACTTC	CSARGGLFDEQYF
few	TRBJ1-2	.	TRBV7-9	TGTGCCAGCAGCCCGGGACGGCGGACCACCTATGGCTACACCTTC	CASSPGRRTTYGYTF
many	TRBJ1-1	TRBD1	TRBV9	TGTGCCAGCAGCGCAAACCCAGGGGGAAAAACTGAAGCTTTCTTT	CASSANPGGKTEAFF
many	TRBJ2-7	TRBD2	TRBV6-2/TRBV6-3	TGTGCCAGCAGTCCACGGGCAGCGGGAGGGTCCGAGCAGTACTTC	CASSPRAAGGSEQYF
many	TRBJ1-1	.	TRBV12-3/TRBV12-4	TGTGCCAGCAGTTTAAGAGGGAAGGGGAACACTGAAGCTTTCTTT	CASSLRGKGNTEAFF
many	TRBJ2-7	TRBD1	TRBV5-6	TGTGCCAGCAGCTCGACAGGGAGCGCCTACGAGCAGTACTTC	CASSSTGSAYEQYF
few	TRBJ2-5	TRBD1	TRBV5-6	TGTGCCAGCAGCTTTCCCCGGGACAGGGCATTTGAAGAGACCCAGTACTTC	CASSFPRDRAFEETQYF
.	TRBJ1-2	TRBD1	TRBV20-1	TGCAATGCCATTACAGGGGGCTGGAACTATGGCTACACCTTC	CNAITGGWNYGYTF
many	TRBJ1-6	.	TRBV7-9	TGTGCCAGCAGCTTAGGAGACTATAATTCACCCCTCCACTTT	CASSLGDYNSPLHF
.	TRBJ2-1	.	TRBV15	TGTGCCACCAGCAGGGGAAATTGGAATGAGCAGTTCTTC	CATSRGNWNEQFF
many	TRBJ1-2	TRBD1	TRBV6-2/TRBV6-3	TGTGCCAGCAGACCCGGACAGGTTAACTATGGCTACACCTTC	CASRPGQVNYGYTF
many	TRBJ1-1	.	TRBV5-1	TGCGCCAGCAGCTTGGAGGGGCAGGTATCGCAAGCTTTCTTT	CASSLEGQVSQAFF
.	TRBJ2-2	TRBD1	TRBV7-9	TGTGCCAGCAGCTCCGGGGACAGTGTCGCCGGGGAGCTGTTTTTT	CASSSGDSVAGELFF
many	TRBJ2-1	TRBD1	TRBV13	TGTGCCAGCAGCTTAATCTCAGGACAGGGGGCCAATGAGCAGTTCTTC	CASSLISGQGANEQFF